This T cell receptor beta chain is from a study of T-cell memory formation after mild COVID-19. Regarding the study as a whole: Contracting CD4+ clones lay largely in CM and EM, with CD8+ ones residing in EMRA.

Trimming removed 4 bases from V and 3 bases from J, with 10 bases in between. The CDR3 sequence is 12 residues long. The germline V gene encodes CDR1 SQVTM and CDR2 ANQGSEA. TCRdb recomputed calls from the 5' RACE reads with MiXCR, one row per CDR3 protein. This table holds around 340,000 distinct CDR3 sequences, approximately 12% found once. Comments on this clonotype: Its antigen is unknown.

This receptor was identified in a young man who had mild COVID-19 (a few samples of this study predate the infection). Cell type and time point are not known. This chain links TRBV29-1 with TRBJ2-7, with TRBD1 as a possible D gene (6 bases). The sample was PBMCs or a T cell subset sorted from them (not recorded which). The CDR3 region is CSVGGRGYEQYF. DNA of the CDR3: TGCAGCGTTGGGGGCAGGGGCTACGAGCAGTACTTC.